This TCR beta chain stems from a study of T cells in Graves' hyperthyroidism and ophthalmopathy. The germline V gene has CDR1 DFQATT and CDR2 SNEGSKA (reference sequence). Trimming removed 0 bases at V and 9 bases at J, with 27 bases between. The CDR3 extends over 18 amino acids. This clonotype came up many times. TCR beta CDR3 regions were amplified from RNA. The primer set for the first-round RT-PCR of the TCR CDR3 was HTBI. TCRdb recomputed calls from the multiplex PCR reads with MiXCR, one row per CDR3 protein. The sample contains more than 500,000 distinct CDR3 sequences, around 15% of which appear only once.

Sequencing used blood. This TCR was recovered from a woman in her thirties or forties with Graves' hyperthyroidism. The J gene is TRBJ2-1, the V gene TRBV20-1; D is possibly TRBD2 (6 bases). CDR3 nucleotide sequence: TGCAGTGCTAGAGATGGGTGGCGAGTGGGGCGCGACGGGGGTGAGCAGTTCTTC. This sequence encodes CSARDGWRVGRDGGEQFF.